The 14 T cell receptor beta chains presented below share a single source sample, sequenced in a study of T cells in Graves' hyperthyroidism and ophthalmopathy. TCR beta CDR3 sequences were amplified from RNA transcripts. First-round RT-PCR with HTBI primers amplified the TCR CDR3 region. TCRdb redid the calling of the multiplex PCR reads with MiXCR, one entry per CDR3 protein. The table has roughly 570,000 distinct CDR3 sequences, around 14% seen once; the top ten hold approximately 7.4%. Sequenced: blood. The source of these receptors is a woman between 25 and 40 years old with Graves' hyperthyroidism.

This clonotype was detected ten times or more. The V call is TRBV24-1, the J call TRBJ2-1; D uncertain. The CDR3 covers 14 residues. The V and J ends lost 9 bases and 4 bases respectively, with 15 bases between them. Germline V gene lookup returns CDR1 KGHDR and CDR2 SFDVKD. The CDR3 is CATQGLEAYNEQFF. In DNA, the CDR3 is TGTGCCACCCAAGGGCTAGAGGCTTACAATGAGCAGTTCTTC.

This clonotype came up many times. The rearrangement links TRBV11-2 to TRBJ2-1; tentative D call: TRBD2 (6 bases). CDR3 size: 13 residues. V was shortened by 5 bases and J by 15 bases, with 20 bases between the two germline ends. Germline values: CDR1 SGHAT, CDR2 FQNNGV. The CDR3 here is CASSPAGYGGLFF. CDR3 bases: TGTGCCAGCAGCCCCGCCGGATATGGGGGACTGTTCTTC.

The CDR3 loop reads CASSIAGRTNSPLHF. CDR3 DNA: TGTGCCAGTAGCATCGCGGGACGGACTAATTCACCCCTCCACTTT. V and J are TRBV19 and TRBJ1-6; possibly TRBD1 for D (5 bases). Germline assignment: CDR1 LNHDA and CDR2 SQIVND (reference sequence). V was clipped by 6 bases and J by 6 bases, with 15 bases between them. There are 15 residues in the CDR3.

There are many counts of this clonotype. The V and J genes are TRBV10-1 and TRBJ1-6; D is undetermined. V dropped 8 bases and J dropped 9 bases, with 14 bases sitting between them. This CDR3 comprises 13 residues. In germline, CDR1 is WNHNN, CDR2 SYGVQD (reference sequence). Written as DNA, the CDR3 is TGCGCCAGCGGGAATGGGGTTGGTTCACCCCTCCACTTT. This sequence encodes CASGNGVGSPLHF.

At least ten counts were recorded for this clonotype. The CDR3: CASSLSGGTGELFF. CDR3 nucleotides: TGTGCCAGCAGCTTATCCGGCGGCACCGGGGAGCTGTTTTTT. This chain uses TRBV7-9 with TRBJ2-2; D not certain. Trimming pared 2 bases from V and 4 bases from J, leaving 8 bases between. The CDR3 covers 14 residues. Germline-derived CDR1 and CDR2 are SEHNR and FQNEAQ (reference sequence).

This clonotype showed up many times. The chain employs TRBV20-1 and TRBJ2-7; TRBD2 aligns across 14 bases. CDR1 DFQATT and CDR2 SNEGSKA come from the germline V gene (reference sequence). Unmatched junction bases numbered 8, after V lost 6 bases and J lost 7 bases. This CDR3 contains 14 residues. The CDR3 region has the DNA TGCAGTGCACAGACTAGCGGGAGGGTGGGGGAGCAGTACTTC. Protein product: CSAQTSGRVGEQYF.

About this clonotype: With a much larger clone just one base away, this may be a read error. The chain joins TRBV13 to TRBJ1-5; D not resolved. The CDR3 spans 15 residues. Trimming took 5 bases from V and 0 from J, leaving 11 bases between them. Germline V gene sequence: CDR1 PRHDT, CDR2 FYEKMQ (reference sequence). For the CDR3, the DNA is TGTGCCAGCAGCGTACACGCGGATAGCAATCAGCCCCAGCATTTT. Encoded protein: CASSVHADSNQPQHF.

This clonotype occurred once. The chain combines TRBV19 with TRBJ1-5; D unclear. The CDR3 contains 14 residues. V lost 7 bases, J lost 0 bases, and 10 bases lay in between. Germline V lookup: CDR1 LNHDA, CDR2 SQIVND (reference sequence). In nucleotides, the CDR3 is TGTGCCAGTACCAGAGACAATAGCAATCAGCCCCAGCATTTT. Its translation is CASTRDNSNQPQHF.

This clonotype was seen many times. The rearrangement joins TRBV5-8 to TRBJ2-3; 8 bases agree with TRBD2. CDR1 is SGHTS, CDR2 YDEGEE, per germline. J gave up 3 bases and V 4 bases, and 7 bases lay outside the gene matches. This CDR3 has 15 amino acids. The CDR3 nucleotides are TGTGCCAGCAGCCCCGATCCGGGGGGGACAGATACGCAGTATTTT. Its protein product is CASSPDPGGTDTQYF.

The sample holds many counts of this clonotype. V and J are TRBV28 and TRBJ2-5; D might be TRBD1 (5 bases). The CDR3 is 15 residues long. V was pared by 6 bases and J by 0 bases, with 14 bases between. CDR1 is MDHEN, CDR2 SYDVKM, per germline. For the CDR3, the DNA is TGTGCCAGCAGCTCAGTACAGGAGTACCAAGAGACCCAGTACTTC. Translated, it gives CASSSVQEYQETQYF.

This chain uses TRBV7-9 with TRBJ2-1, with 11 bases lining up with TRBD2. Germline V gene data show CDR1 as SEHNR and CDR2 as FQNEAQ (reference sequence). CDR3 size: 13 residues. Trimming cost V 6 bases and J 7 bases; bases outside gene matches: 2. Here the CDR3 reads CASSVAGGNEQFF. CDR3 nucleotides: TGTGCCAGCAGTGTAGCGGGAGGGAATGAGCAGTTCTTC.

This clonotype appeared a few times. V usage is TRBV6-1 and J usage is TRBJ2-1; 12 nucleotides agree with TRBD2. Germline V gene sequence: CDR1 MNHNS, CDR2 SASEGT. The CDR3 runs 18 residues. Trimming took 6 bases from V and 6 from J; bases not matched to a gene: 15. Here the CDR3 DNA reads TGTGCCAGCAGCCCCCGTTGGCTAGCGGGAGGGCCCGGCAATGAGCAGTTCTTC. Translating gives CASSPRWLAGGPGNEQFF.

This clonotype was seen repeatedly, ten times or more. The chain employs TRBV7-9 and TRBJ2-7, with D tentatively TRBD2 (6 bases). The ends were cut back, 5 bases at V and 3 bases at J, with 11 bases in the middle. CDR3 length equals 13 residues. Germline CDR1 and CDR2: SEHNR and FQNEAQ (reference sequence). CDR3 sequence: CASSRGGVYEQYF. DNA of the CDR3: TGTGCCAGCAGCCGCGGCGGGGTCTACGAGCAGTACTTC.

This chain joins TRBV11-2 and TRBJ2-7; D is undetermined. Germline assignment: CDR1 SGHAT and CDR2 FQNNGV. V lost 0 bases and J lost 3, with 9 bases in between. The CDR3 runs 14 residues. The CDR3 region has the DNA TGTGCCAGCAGCTTAGACAGGAAGAACTACGAGCAGTACTTC. Translation gives CASSLDRKNYEQYF.